The clone carrying this TCR beta chain was seen more than once but under ten times. The antigen is not known. This sample is drawn from a study of identical twins. Regarding the study as a whole: Researchers reported excess low generation probability among twin-shared out-of-frame alpha sequences. Monozygotic twin pairs showed more out-of-frame TCR alpha sharing than models estimated.

TCRdb reanalysed the 5' RACE reads using MiXCR and keeps one entry per CDR3 protein. Among 250,000 to 350,000 distinct CDR3 sequences listed, roughly 10% were seen once. Trimming cost V 4 bases and J 4 bases, with 25 bases left between them. CDR3 length: 19 amino acids. Germline V gene sequence: CDR1 MDHEN, CDR2 SYDVKM. These same data were also listed under a study on yellow fever vaccine responses in identical twins.

This sequence originates from a young woman in good health. The rearrangement uses TRBV28 and TRBJ2-2, with D perhaps matching TRBD1 or TRBD2 (5 bases each). Sequenced: CD8+ T cells sorted from blood. The CDR3, as DNA: TGTGCCAGCAGTTCTATACTTACCCCGACAGAAGGGAGCACCGGGGAGCTGTTTTTT. As protein: CASSSILTPTEGSTGELFF.